Many counts were recorded for the clone carrying this T cell receptor beta chain. Its antigen is not known. The data were obtained in a study of regulatory T cells in long-lasting Graves disease. General study findings and limits: TRBV28 was favored in persistent disease, as were TRBJ1-2 and TRBJ2-5. Compared with new cases, persistent Graves' patients showed reduced TCR diversity.

In building TCR beta libraries, iRepertoire HTBI primers were used together with Arm-PCR of CDR3 regions. As processed by the authors: Among the samples, 60 to 75 TRBV and 14 TRBJ segments were identified. One entry per CDR3 protein, called by TCRdb with MiXCR from the multiplex PCR reads. The V and J calls and clone size are TCRdb's, not the authors'. The sample consists of about 380,000 distinct CDR3 sequences, around 16% of them appearing once. J lost 5 bases, V lost 0 bases, and 9 bases had no gene match. CDR3 length: 17 amino acids. Germline CDR1 and CDR2: MNHEY and SMNVEV (reference sequence). Time point here: newly diagnosed GD, antithyroid drugs for less than 3 months. From PBMCs, RNA was extracted and then used to make the TCR library.

The chain recombines TRBV27 with TRBJ2-2; TRBD2 aligns across 7 bases. The origin of this receptor is a female donor with Graves disease. The starting material was peripheral blood mononuclear cells (PBMCs), obtained at new diagnosis, from a patient treated with antithyroid drugs. CDR3 DNA sequence: TGTGCCAGCAGTTTATCAATTCGGAGCGGGGTTACCGGGGAGCTGTTTTTT. Translated: CASSLSIRSGVTGELFF.